One and the same sample provided the 23 T cell receptor beta chains below, sequenced in a study of shared clonotypes between healthy human individuals. Repertoires were generated with immunoSEQ multiplex PCR, while TCRdb's copy carries only in-frame clones and drops some. This table has about 2.4 million clones, more than 80% appearing once. The sample comprised naive CD4+ T cells sorted from blood. Documented subset: CD45RA+ positively selected. The origin of the receptors is a man aged 18 to 35 in good health.

The rearrangement uses TRBV6-1 and TRBJ1-1; D ambiguous. This CDR3 is built from 14 residues. From germline, CDR1 is MNHNS and CDR2 SASEGT. The ends were cut back, 6 bases at V and 1 base at J, with 12 bases in the middle. CDR3 sequence reads: CASRAGGENTEAFF. The DNA for the CDR3 is TGTGCCAGCAGAGCGGGAGGCGAGAACACTGAAGCTTTCTTT.

The chain carries TRBV2 and TRBJ2-1; the match to TRBD1 covers 7 bases. After removal of 2 bases from V and 9 bases from J, the junction contained 10 bases not matched to a gene. CDR1 and CDR2 from the germline V gene are SNHLY and FYNNEI. CDR3 length equals 15 residues. The CDR3 DNA is TGTGCCAGCAGTGAAATACAGGGGCTCGGTGGTGAGCAGTTCTTC. Protein sequence: CASSEIQGLGGEQFF.

This clone was picked up a small number of times. This specimen includes other DNA sequences encoding the same CDR3. The rearrangement uses TRBV5-1 and TRBJ1-1; the D gene is possibly TRBD1 (5 bases). The CDR3 is 13 residues long. The ends were cut back, 1 base at V and 1 base at J, with 5 bases in the middle. Germline assignment: CDR1 SGHRS and CDR2 YFSETQ. The CDR3 bases are TGCGCCAGCAGCTTGAGGGGGAACACTGAAGCTTTCTTT. Its translation: CASSLRGNTEAFF.

Remarks on this clone: The same CDR3 is also encoded by other DNA sequences in this sample. This chain links TRBV9 with TRBJ2-7; the match to TRBD1 covers 8 bases. Germline trimming cut 3 bases from V and 3 bases from J; bases unmatched to any gene: 5. This CDR3 has 14 residues. CDR1 is SGDLS, CDR2 YYNGEE, per germline. DNA of the CDR3: TGTGCCAGCAGCGCCGGGACAGGCCTCTACGAGCAGTACTTC. Translating it yields CASSAGTGLYEQYF.

The chain has TRBV5-1 and TRBJ1-2; D unclear. Germline CDR1 SGHRS, CDR2 YFSETQ. V dropped 0 bases and J dropped 0 bases, with 9 bases sitting between them. This CDR3 spans 15 amino acids. The CDR3 nucleotides are TGCGCCAGCAGCTTGGGTGGAGAGCCTAACTATGGCTACACCTTC. Protein product: CASSLGGEPNYGYTF.

The chain's CDR3 is CASRRTGGVDGYTF. The CDR3 DNA sequence: TGTGCCAGCAGAAGAACAGGGGGTGTTGATGGCTACACCTTC. V gene TRBV9 combines with J gene TRBJ1-2, with TRBD1 matching over 8 bases. The CDR3 is made up of 14 amino acids. The germline gives CDR1 SGDLS, CDR2 YYNGEE. V was pared by 5 bases and J by 6 bases, with 9 bases of the junction left unmatched.

This chain links TRBV2 with TRBJ2-1; 12 positions match TRBD2. Trimming at V came to 6 bases and at J to 4 bases, leaving 7 bases not matched to a gene. CDR3 size: 16 residues. The V gene's germline CDR1 is SNHLY and CDR2 FYNNEI. CDR3 DNA: TGTGCCAGCAGGCGGACTAGCGGGGACGCATACAATGAGCAGTTCTTC. Amino acid sequence: CASRRTSGDAYNEQFF. The variable domain in full, with the rest retrieved from reference TRBV2 and TRBJ2-1, is EPEVTQTPSHQVTQMGQEVILRCVPISNHLYFYWYRQILGQKVEFLVSFYNNEISEKSEIFDDQFSVERPDGSNFTLKIRSTKLEDSAMYFCASRRTSGDAYNEQFFGPGTRLTVL.

This clone was picked up one time. Additional DNA sequences in this sample encode the identical CDR3. The chain has TRBV7-2 and TRBJ1-3; D is uncertain. Per the germline V gene, CDR1 is SGHTA and CDR2 is FQGNSA. Trimming removed 0 bases from V and 1 base from J, with 7 bases in between. This CDR3 is built from 15 residues. The CDR3 coding sequence is TGTGCCAGCAGCTTAGCGTGGGGTTCTGGAAACACCATATATTTT. This codes for CASSLAWGSGNTIYF.

The gene calls are TRBV30 and TRBJ2-5; 9 bases are shared with TRBD1. Germline lookup yields CDR1 GTSNPN and CDR2 SVGIG (reference sequence). After removal of 2 bases from V and 4 bases from J, the junction contained 8 bases not matched to a gene. CDR3 size: 15 residues. The CDR3 region is CAWSRGTGNPETQYF. The CDR3 coding sequence is TGTGCCTGGAGTCGCGGGACAGGGAACCCAGAGACCCAGTACTTC.

The rearrangement links TRBV5-1 to TRBJ2-7; D may be TRBD1 (5 bases). From germline, CDR1 is SGHRS and CDR2 YFSETQ. V gave up 2 bases and J gave up 0 bases, with 12 bases separating them. This CDR3 is built from 15 residues. CDR3 nucleotide sequence: TGCGCCAGCAGCTTTATGACAGCGAGCTCCTACGAGCAGTACTTC. Translation gives CASSFMTASSYEQYF.

This clone was observed a single time. The chain carries TRBV5-4 and TRBJ2-1; the D gene is possibly TRBD2 (6 bases). CDR3 size: 15 residues. The germline V and J ends were trimmed by 3 bases and 8 bases, with 18 bases remaining between them. Germline V gene sequence: CDR1 SGHNT, CDR2 YYREEE (reference sequence). The CDR3 region is CASSSTGLGSHEQFF. The CDR3 bases are TGTGCCAGCAGCTCCACGGGACTTGGGAGCCATGAGCAGTTCTTC.

The genes are TRBV10-1 and TRBJ2-5, with TRBD1 matching 9 bases. Germline trimming cut 2 bases from V and 6 bases from J; bases unmatched to any gene: 10. The V gene's germline CDR1 is WNHNN and CDR2 SYGVQD (reference sequence). The CDR3 spans 16 residues. The CDR3 is CASSESAGTGSQTQYF. DNA for the CDR3: TGCGCCAGCAGTGAGAGTGCCGGGACAGGGTCGCAGACCCAGTACTTC.

V and J are TRBV5-4 and TRBJ2-7; 10 bases agree with TRBD1. The CDR3 totals 15 residues. The J segment lost 2 bases and the V segment lost 2 bases, leaving 4 bases of the junction unmatched. CDR1 SGHNT and CDR2 YYREEE come from the germline V gene (reference sequence). CDR3 bases: TGTGCCAGCAGCTTTCCGGGACAGGGGCCCTACGAGCAGTACTTC. It encodes CASSFPGQGPYEQYF. Based on the CDR3 plus reference TRBV5-4 and TRBJ2-7, the full variable domain is ETGVTQSPTHLIKTRGQQVTLRCSSQSGHNTVSWYQQALGQGPQFIFQYYREEENGRGNFPPRFSGLQFPNYSSELNVNALELDDSALYLCASSFPGQGPYEQYFGPGTRLTVT.

V and J are TRBV6-1 and TRBJ1-2; D possibly corresponds to TRBD1 (6 bases). The germline V gene encodes CDR1 MNHNS and CDR2 SASEGT. This CDR3 has 14 amino acids. V was cut by 5 bases and J by 5 bases, with 15 bases left in between. CDR3: CASSPTGFRYGYTF. In nucleotides, the CDR3 is TGTGCCAGCAGTCCCACAGGGTTTCGGTATGGCTACACCTTC.

The chain employs TRBV27 and TRBJ2-3, with 8 bases aligning to TRBD2. CDR1 and CDR2 (germline): MNHEY, SMNVEV (reference sequence). The junction had 18 bases not matched to a gene; V was cut back by 2 bases and J by 2 bases. The CDR3 covers 20 residues. The CDR3 region has the DNA TGTGCCAGCAGTTTAAACCCCGGGGGGCGGGGGGCCGCCTTCACAGATACGCAGTATTTT. The encoded protein is CASSLNPGGRGAAFTDTQYF.

J is TRBJ1-1 and V is TRBV2; D ambiguous. The germline V gene has CDR1 SNHLY and CDR2 FYNNEI. Between the trimmed V and J ends, which lost 4 bases and 7 bases, there was a span of 10 bases. This CDR3 comprises 12 residues. The CDR3 protein is CASSVKDYEAFF. Written as DNA, the CDR3 is TGTGCCAGCAGTGTAAAAGACTATGAAGCTTTCTTT.

The genes are TRBV11-2 and TRBJ2-5; D may correspond to TRBD1 or TRBD2 (6 bases each). Trimming stripped 1 base from V and 4 bases from J, with 13 bases between. Germline CDR1 is SGHAT and CDR2 is FQNNGV. This CDR3 contains 15 residues. The CDR3 loop reads CASSLGGGFRETQYF. In DNA, the CDR3 is TGTGCCAGCAGCTTAGGAGGGGGGTTTCGAGAGACCCAGTACTTC.

The chain links TRBV10-3 to TRBJ1-2; no reliable D call. V was shortened by 4 bases and J by 6 bases, with 9 bases between the two germline ends. The CDR3 is made up of 12 amino acids. Looked up from germline, CDR1 is ENHRY and CDR2 is SYGVKD. CDR3 amino acids: CAISAFENGYTF. In DNA form, the CDR3 reads TGTGCCATCAGTGCATTCGAAAATGGCTACACCTTC.

Note on this clone: Other DNA sequences in this sample translate to the same CDR3. The gene calls are TRBV5-1 and TRBJ1-4; TRBD1 aligns across 9 bases. V lost 0 bases and J lost 8; bases outside the gene matches: 5. The germline CDR1 and CDR2 sequences are SGHRS and YFSETQ. CDR3 length: 15 residues. The CDR3 nucleotides read TGCGCCAGCAGCTTGGCGGGACAGGGAAACGAAAAACTGTTTTTT. Protein: CASSLAGQGNEKLFF.

V gene TRBV13 combines with J gene TRBJ1-4, with TRBD1 matching over 8 bases. The CDR3 totals 15 residues. The trim removed 0 bases at V and 7 bases at J, leaving 4 bases unmatched. Germline V gene lookup returns CDR1 PRHDT and CDR2 FYEKMQ (reference sequence). CDR3 sequence: CASSLGTGEGEKLFF. The CDR3 bases are TGTGCCAGCAGCTTAGGGACAGGGGAAGGTGAAAAACTGTTTTTT.

The rearrangement uses TRBV15 and TRBJ2-7; no clear D. The length of the CDR3 is 12 residues. Looked up from germline, CDR1 is LNHNV and CDR2 is YYDKDF (reference sequence). Trimming cost V 0 bases and J 11 bases, with 11 bases left between them. CDR3 region: CATSRDMVLKYF. The CDR3 region has the DNA TGTGCCACCAGCAGAGATATGGTTTTGAAGTACTTC.

The chain couples TRBV6-5 to TRBJ2-3; TRBD2 matches 7 bases. Germline V gene data show CDR1 as MNHEY and CDR2 as SVGAGI. This CDR3 has 13 residues. J lost 5 bases, V lost 6 bases, and 5 bases had no gene match. CDR3 amino acids: CASSPGLEDTQYF. Written as DNA, the CDR3 is TGTGCCAGCAGCCCCGGACTAGAAGATACGCAGTATTTT.

This sequence joins TRBV15 and TRBJ1-2; maybe TRBD1 (5 bases). CDR3 length: 14 amino acids. The V and J ends lost 0 bases and 8 bases respectively, with 13 bases between them. Germline-derived CDR1 and CDR2 are LNHNV and YYDKDF (reference sequence). DNA for the CDR3: TGTGCCACCAGCAGAGATCGATCCACAGGAGGCTACACCTTC. Translated: CATSRDRSTGGYTF. Full variable domain (remainder filled in from reference TRBV15 and TRBJ1-2): DAMVIQNPRYQVTQFGKPVTLSCSQTLNHNVMYWYQQKSSQAPKLLFHYYDKDFNNEADTPDNFQSRRPNTSFCFLDIRSPGLGDTAMYLCATSRDRSTGGYTFGSGTRLTVV.